This T cell receptor (beta chain) was sequenced for a study of blood T cell repertoires in COVID-19. Study-level background: T cells, B-cell-depleted T cells, or PBMCs provided the cDNA or gDNA that served as material.

The V and J ends lost 2 bases and 3 bases respectively, with 14 bases between them. CDR3 size: 15 residues. CDR1 and CDR2 from the germline V gene are MNHEY and SVGAGI. Measured with immunoSEQ multiplex PCR; TCRdb has only the in-frame clones, and not every one. The sample records about 220,000 clones, around 88% being singletons. The genes are TRBV6-5 and TRBJ2-7; D may be TRBD1 (6 bases). The sequence derives from a woman aged 45 to 65 with acute COVID-19. The sample consisted of PBMCs or T cells enriched from blood (not recorded which). Written as DNA, the CDR3 is TGTGCCAGCAGTTACGGCCAGGGGTCAAACTACGAGCAGTACTTC. Translated, it gives CASSYGQGSNYEQYF.